This T cell receptor beta chain derives from a study of response to subunit inactivated influenza vaccine. Study findings and constraints: Few additional T cells are recruited per seasonal influenza vaccination, authors suggested.

In TCRdb, the RT-PCR reads were re-called with MiXCR into one record per CDR3 protein. This repertoire shows about 830,000 distinct CDR3 sequences, approximately 17% found once; its top ten account for around 9.9%. Germline CDR1 MNHNS, CDR2 SASEGT. The CDR3 loop spans 13 amino acids. The V and J ends lost 3 bases and 5 bases respectively, with 7 bases between them. On this clonotype itself: Its antigen is still unknown.

The sample was PBMCs from blood, taken 4 to 6 days after vaccination. The clonotype was recovered from a man between 45 and 60 years old who received an inactivated influenza vaccine. V gene TRBV6-1 combines with J gene TRBJ2-2; D not certain. Here the CDR3 DNA reads TGTGCCAGCAGTGAGCGTAGTACCGGGGAGCTGTTTTTT. The encoded protein is CASSERSTGELFF.